These 8 T cell receptor beta chains were all obtained from the same sample, sequenced in a study of OX40 agonist ivuxolimab in advanced cancers. TCRdb's copy holds only in-frame clones and misses some; the assay was immunoSEQ multiplex PCR. The table records over 45,000 clones, over 80% of them present only once. The sequences come from CD4+ or CD8+ T cells sorted from blood, collected in a trial of the OX40 agonist ivuxolimab. The receptors stem from an adult with an advanced solid tumor such as melanoma, head and neck, liver or kidney cancer.

This chain connects TRBV4-1 to TRBJ2-1; 9 nucleotides match TRBD2. The junction had 6 bases not matched to a gene; V was cut back by 1 base and J by 5 bases. This CDR3 contains 16 residues. The germline CDR1 and CDR2 sequences are MGHRA and YSYEKL. DNA of the CDR3: TGCGCCAGCAGCCAAGTCGGTCTAGCGGGGAACAATGAGCAGTTCTTC. Protein sequence: CASSQVGLAGNNEQFF.

The table lists this clone with a few counts. The chain is built from TRBV4-2 and TRBJ2-7; TRBD2 aligns across 7 bases. Germline CDR1 reads LGHNA; CDR2 reads YNFKEQ. The CDR3 loop spans 14 amino acids. V was clipped by 0 bases and J by 3 bases; unmatched bases: 2. The CDR3 nucleotides read TGTGCCAGCAGCCAAGAGGGGGGGTACTACGAGCAGTACTTC. This sequence encodes CASSQEGGYYEQYF.

The DNA for the CDR3 is TGCGCCAGCAGCCGCGGTGCGGGGACAGGGAATCTCCGAACAGATACGCAGTATTTT. This translates into CASSRGAGTGNLRTDTQYF. The chain employs TRBV4-1 and TRBJ2-3, with 9 bases lining up with TRBD1. V was clipped by 4 bases and J by 3 bases; unmatched bases: 17. CDR1 is MGHRA and CDR2 is YSYEKL in the germline V gene. This CDR3 is 19 amino acids long.

The genes are TRBV5-1 and TRBJ1-1, with 9 bases aligning to TRBD1. The CDR3 extends over 13 amino acids. Trimming at V came to 2 bases and at J to 8 bases, leaving 4 bases not matched to a gene. Germline V lookup: CDR1 SGHRS, CDR2 YFSETQ. The CDR3 protein is CASSLFGTGEAFF. CDR3 DNA sequence: TGCGCCAGCAGCTTATTTGGGACAGGGGAAGCTTTCTTT.

V usage is TRBV7-7 and J usage is TRBJ2-1; tentative D call: TRBD1 (6 bases). CDR1 and CDR2 (germline): SSHAT, FNYEAQ (reference sequence). Trimming cost V 1 base and J 7 bases, with 8 bases left between them. The CDR3 spans 13 residues. The CDR3, as DNA: TGTGCCAGCAGCTTAGGGGGGCAAAATGAGCAGTTCTTC. Amino acids: CASSLGGQNEQFF. Variable domain in full (rest from reference TRBV7-7 and TRBJ2-1): GAGVSQSPRYKVTKRGQDVTLRCDPISSHATLYWYQQALGQGPEFLTYFNYEAQPDKSGLPSDRFSAERPEGSISTLTIQRTEQRDSAMYRCASSLGGQNEQFFGPGTRLTVL.

J is TRBJ1-5 and V is TRBV6-5, with unresolved D. The CDR3 has 12 amino acids. V gave up 2 bases and J gave up 7 bases, with 6 bases separating them. Germline V gene lookup returns CDR1 MNHEY and CDR2 SVGAGI. For the CDR3, the DNA is TGTGCCAGCAGTTACCCGGGCCAGCCCCAGCATTTT. It yields the protein CASSYPGQPQHF.

This clone occurred once. The V gene is TRBV2, the J gene TRBJ2-7; D not resolved. V was shortened by 8 bases and J by 0 bases, with 14 bases between the two germline ends. The CDR3 totals 14 residues. CDR1 and CDR2 from the germline V gene are SNHLY and FYNNEI. The CDR3 spells CASRPPGYSYEQYF. The CDR3 DNA follows: TGTGCCAGCCGTCCCCCAGGCTACTCCTACGAGCAGTACTTC.

The chain joins TRBV6-6 to TRBJ2-7; D may be TRBD2 (5 bases). The CDR3 runs 12 residues. With 6 bases removed from V and 13 bases from J, the gap between germline ends came to 19 bases. CDR1 and CDR2 (germline): MNHNY, SVGAGI (reference sequence). The CDR3 DNA follows: TGTGCCAGCAGCCGCCTAGCAACACCTTACTACTTC. It yields the protein CASSRLATPYYF.